This T cell receptor (beta chain) was captured in a study of response to subunit inactivated influenza vaccine (dated by TCRdb to between 2017 and 2018). Background for the entire study: To follow how T cells responded to a trivalent subunit inactivated influenza vaccine, the researchers relied on deep quantitative profiling of the T cell receptor repertoire. The research as a whole found: The authors proposed that each seasonal influenza vaccination may bring in only a limited number of new T cells.

Receptor amplification or capture employed RT-PCR. Sequencing relied on an Illumina HiSeq 2500. TCRdb's own reprocessing of the public reads used fastp at Q25 and MiXCR and kept productive beta chains. Entries are consolidated by CDR3 protein sequence, retaining the most common genes and DNA. The sample includes about 650,000 distinct CDR3 sequences, with 15% to 17% observed a single time. The ten biggest clones cover around 10% of the sample. This clonotype showed up many times. No antigen is known for it. No base quality information exists; no much larger clone differs at one position. The receptor's source is a man aged 45-60 years who received an inactivated influenza vaccine. Donor details come from another sample of the same person, matched by shared clones. Sequenced material: PBMCs from blood, taken 11 to 12 days after vaccination.

This receptor carries the CDR3 CASSPGDSYEQYF. The DNA is as follows: TGCGCCAGCAGCCCGGGGGACTCCTACGAGCAGTACTTC. Recombination connected TRBV5-1 to TRBJ2-7; a tentative D call is TRBD2 (6 bases match). The germline V gene specifies SGHRS as CDR1 and YFSETQ as CDR2. V is pared back by 4 bases and J by 0 bases, with 8 bases lying between the germline termini. The CDR3 goes from the cysteine to the phenylalanine over 13 residues. The DNA shown is the 39-base CDR3, in frame from base 1. Joined to the reference TRBV5-1 and TRBJ2-7 proteins, this CDR3 gives the full variable domain: KAGVTQTPRYLIKTRGQQVTLSCSPISGHRSVSWYQQTPGQGLQFLFEYFSETQRNKGNFPGRFSGRQFSNSRSEMNVSTLELGDSALYLCASSPGDSYEQYFGPGTRLTVT.